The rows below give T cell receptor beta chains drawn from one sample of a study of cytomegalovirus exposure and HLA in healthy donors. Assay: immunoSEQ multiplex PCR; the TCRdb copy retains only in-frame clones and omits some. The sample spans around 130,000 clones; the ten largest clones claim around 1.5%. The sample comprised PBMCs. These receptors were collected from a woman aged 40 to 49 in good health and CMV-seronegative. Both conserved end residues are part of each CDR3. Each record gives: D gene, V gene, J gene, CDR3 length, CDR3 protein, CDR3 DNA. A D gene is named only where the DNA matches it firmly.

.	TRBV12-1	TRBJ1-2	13	CASSLRGNYGYTF	TGTGCCAGCAGCTTAAGGGGTAACTATGGCTACACCTTC
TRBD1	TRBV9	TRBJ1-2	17	CASSVGPGTGILGGYTF	TGTGCCAGCAGCGTAGGCCCCGGGACAGGGATTTTAGGGGGCTACACCTTC
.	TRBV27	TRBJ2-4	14	CASSPSPPNNIQYF	TGTGCCAGCAGCCCCAGTCCACCCAACAACATTCAGTACTTC
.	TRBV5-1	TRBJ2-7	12	CASSLYRDEQYF	TGCGCCAGCAGCTTGTACAGGGACGAGCAGTACTTC
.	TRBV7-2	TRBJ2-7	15	CASSLLAGDQDEQYF	TGTGCCAGCAGCTTATTAGCAGGGGATCAGGACGAGCAGTACTTC
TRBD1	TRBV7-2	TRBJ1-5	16	CASSPQTGESNQPQHF	TGTGCCAGCAGCCCACAGACAGGGGAGAGCAATCAGCCCCAGCATTTT
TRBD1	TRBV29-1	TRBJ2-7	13	CSARTGSNYEQYF	TGCAGCGCACGGACAGGGTCAAACTACGAGCAGTACTTC
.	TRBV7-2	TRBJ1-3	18	CASSLARLRGSSGNTIYF	TGTGCCAGCAGCTTAGCTCGTCTCAGGGGCAGCTCTGGAAACACCATATATTTT
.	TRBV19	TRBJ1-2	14	CASSTAGRNYGYTF	TGTGCCAGTAGTACCGCGGGGAGGAACTATGGCTACACCTTC
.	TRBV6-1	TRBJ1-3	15	CASRPTYDSGNTIYF	TGTGCCAGCCGGCCGACTTACGACTCTGGAAACACCATATATTTT